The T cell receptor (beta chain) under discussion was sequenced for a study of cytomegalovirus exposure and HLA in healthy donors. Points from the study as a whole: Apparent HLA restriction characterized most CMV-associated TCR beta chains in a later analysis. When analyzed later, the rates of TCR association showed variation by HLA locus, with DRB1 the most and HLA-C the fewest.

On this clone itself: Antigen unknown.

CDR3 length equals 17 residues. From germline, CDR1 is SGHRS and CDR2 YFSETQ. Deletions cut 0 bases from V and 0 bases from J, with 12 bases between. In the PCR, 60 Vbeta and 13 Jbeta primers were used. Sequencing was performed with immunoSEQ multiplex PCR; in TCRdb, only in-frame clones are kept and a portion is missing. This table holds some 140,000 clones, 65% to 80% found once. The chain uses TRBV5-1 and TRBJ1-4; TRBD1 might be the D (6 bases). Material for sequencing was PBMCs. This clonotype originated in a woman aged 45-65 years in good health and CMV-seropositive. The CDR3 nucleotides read TGCGCCAGCAGCTTGGGAGGGACAAGCGCAACTAATGAAAAACTGTTTTTT. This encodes CASSLGGTSATNEKLFF.